This TCR beta chain derives from a study of T cell responses to AZD1222 COVID-19 vaccine. Notes on the study in general: Targets within unmutated variant regions were reportedly found for nearly half of spike-specific TCRs. When two AZD1222 doses had been given, Spike-specific TCR breadth and depth rose. Repertoires were obtained solely post-peak T cell response.

The J segment lost 10 bases and the V segment lost 3 bases, leaving 3 bases of the junction unmatched. The germline V gene has CDR1 SNHLY and CDR2 FYNNEI. The CDR3 contains 13 residues. Pooling of second doses given at about 4 or about 12 weeks was done. A remark on this clone: Its antigen is unidentified.

Profiled with immunoSEQ multiplex PCR; TCRdb holds only in-frame clones, not every one. The sample carries fewer than 150,000 clones, roughly nine tenths recorded once. The specimen comprised peripheral blood, sampled 28 days after the second AZD1222 dose. The sequence was collected from an adult who received the AZD1222 COVID-19 vaccine. J is TRBJ1-6 and V is TRBV2; TRBD1 matches at 7 bases. CDR3 amino acids: CASSDRGTSPLHF. In DNA form, the CDR3 reads TGTGCCAGCAGTGACAGGGGGACATCACCCCTCCACTTT.